Sequencing of this T cell receptor (beta chain) was carried out in a study of T cell responses to AZD1222 COVID-19 vaccine (dated by TCRdb to 2020 to 2022). As for the study more broadly: A total of approximately 240 trial participants underwent TCR sequencing, of whom some 200 had received two doses of AZD1222 and roughly 26 had received two doses of the MenACWY control vaccine. Trial participants were enrolled by age into subgroups of 18-55, 56-69 and 70-plus years, and around 150, 28 and 57 TCR-sequenced participants, respectively, were included in these subgroups. The research as a whole found: Because no day 14 peak-response samples were available, the repertoires could be characterized only after the peak T cell response. A significant rise in spike-specific TCR breadth and depth was observed after two AZD1222 doses relative to day 0 and relative to MenACWY recipients. Epitopes outside the regions mutated in the B.1.351 and B.1.1.7 variants were reportedly recognized by nearly half of the unique spike-specific TCRs. The whole spike protein was spanned by vaccine-associated CD4 TCRs, and dominant responses were seen in regions 160-218 and 743-854. The 56-69-year group was small, and its depth increase did not reach significance, likely because of low power. Participants were mostly white British, with more females than males. The authors suggested clonal diversity may have been underestimated. Conclusions about previously exposed vaccinees are limited because only five or six AZD1222 recipients were SARS-CoV-2 seropositive at baseline.

The label giving this sample's time point can be read as: baseline before first vaccination. What this sample's treatment or condition label stands for: meningococcal conjugate vaccine given as trial control. Vaccinee samples came from UK trials COV001 and COV002, including a single-blind randomized controlled phase 2/3 trial of AZD1222 (ChAdOx1 nCoV-19) in healthy adults. For TCRbeta chain sequencing, PBMC samples from trial participants were taken at day 0 and at day 28 after the second dose. As concerns this clone: Its antigen specificity is not known. Base qualities are missing; no much larger clone stands one base away.

The CDR3 regions of human TCRbeta chains were subjected to immunosequencing. The authors' pipeline ran thus. TCRs in the repertoires were compared against a reference library of SARS-CoV-2-specific TCRs that had been generated with the MIRA antigen-specificity platform. Breadth was defined as the fraction of unique TCRs that were SARS-CoV-2-associated, and depth was defined as the fraction of total T cells that were SARS-CoV-2-associated. Each spike-specific TCR was assigned to its reactive spike region and to a CD4 or CD8 class using the MIRA data. Log10-transformed breadth and depth values were compared by one-way ANOVA with Sidak's multiple comparisons tests. TCRdb took over this immuneACCESS table, retaining in-frame rearrangements with V and J assigned. Such tables are incomplete; in checked studies, under half of the missing clones stem from an unresolved V gene, and the remainder is unexplained. Clone size and V and J calls were adopted from that table, with D and trimming inferred from the DNA. This sample is represented by roughly 120,000 clones; approximately 85% of them were singletons. The ten top clones hold roughly 3.8% of the sample.

Specimen: peripheral blood, collected on day 0 of MenACWY control vaccination. This TCR came from an adult in good health.

The DNA is as follows: TGCGCCAGCAGTGAGTCGCGCGGGGGGGGCCGGGAGACCCAGTACTTC. This sequence encodes CASSESRGGGRETQYF. The rearrangement combines TRBV10-1 with TRBJ2-5, with 9 bases matching TRBD2. Spanning cysteine to phenylalanine, the CDR3 consists of 16 amino acids. The retained sequence is limited to the CDR3, 48 bases, with the frame set at the first base. According to the germline V gene (reference sequence), CDR1 reads WNHNN and CDR2 reads SYGVQD. Compared with germline, V lacks 0 bases and J lacks 5 bases; bases without a gene match: 7.